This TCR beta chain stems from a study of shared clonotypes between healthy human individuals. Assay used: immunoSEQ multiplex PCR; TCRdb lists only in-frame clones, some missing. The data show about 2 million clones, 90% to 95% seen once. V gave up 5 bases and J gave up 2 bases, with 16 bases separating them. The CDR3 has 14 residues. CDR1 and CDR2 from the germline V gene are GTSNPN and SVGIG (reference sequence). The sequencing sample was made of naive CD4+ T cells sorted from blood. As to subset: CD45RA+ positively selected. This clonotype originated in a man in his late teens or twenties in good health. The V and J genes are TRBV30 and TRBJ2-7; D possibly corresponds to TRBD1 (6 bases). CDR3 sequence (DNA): TGTGCCTGGGGCCGACAGGTGGGAACCTACGAGCAGTACTTC. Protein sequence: CAWGRQVGTYEQYF.